A single sample gave rise to the 32 T cell receptor beta chains below, sequenced in a study of T cell responses to AZD1222 COVID-19 vaccine. Repertoires were generated with immunoSEQ multiplex PCR, while TCRdb's copy carries only in-frame clones and drops some. The profile shows 95,000 to 150,000 clones, about nine tenths of them singletons. The starting material was peripheral blood, obtained on day 0 of AZD1222 vaccination. These receptor sequences come from an adult in good health.

CDR3 DNA sequence: TGCGCCAGCACCGGGACAATGAACACTGAAGCTTTCTTT. Residues: CASTGTMNTEAFF. The genes are TRBV5-1 and TRBJ1-1, with D maybe TRBD1 (6 bases). Per germline, CDR1 SGHRS and CDR2 YFSETQ. The CDR3 runs 13 residues. V lost 6 bases and J lost 0, with 9 bases in between.

This chain uses TRBV7-8 with TRBJ2-2; 10 bases fit TRBD2. CDR3 length: 16 residues. V shed 6 bases, J shed 1 base, and the junction held 5 bases outside the gene matches. Germline V gene data show CDR1 as SGHVS and CDR2 as FQNEAQ. The CDR3 DNA is TGTGCCAGCAGTAAGCTAGCGGGGGTGAACACCGGGGAGCTGTTTTTT. Translated, it gives CASSKLAGVNTGELFF.

The V call is TRBV5-5, the J call TRBJ2-1; D gene unclear. Between the trimmed V and J ends, which lost 1 base and 0 bases, there was a span of 8 bases. The CDR3 spans 15 residues. The V gene's germline CDR1 is SGHKS and CDR2 YYEKEE (reference sequence). The CDR3 nucleotides are TGTGCCAGCAGCTTGTGGAGAAGCTCCTACAATGAGCAGTTCTTC. Its protein product is CASSLWRSSYNEQFF.

The V call is TRBV18, the J call TRBJ2-2; 10 bases match TRBD2. CDR3 size: 16 residues. V lost 2 bases, J lost 5 bases, and 5 bases stayed unmatched. Germline CDR1 reads KGHSH; CDR2 reads LQKENI. The CDR3 sequence: CASSPSVAGGTGELFF. Written as DNA, the CDR3 is TGTGCCAGCTCACCATCCGTAGCGGGAGGAACCGGGGAGCTGTTTTTT.

This chain connects TRBV5-4 to TRBJ1-4, with 7 nucleotides matching TRBD1. Germline V gives CDR1 SGHNT, CDR2 YYREEE (reference sequence). The J segment lost 7 bases and the V segment lost 0 bases, leaving 9 bases of the junction unmatched. This CDR3 spans 16 amino acids. The CDR3 loop is CASSLGGTAGTEKLFF. DNA for the CDR3: TGTGCCAGCAGCTTGGGGGGGACAGCAGGAACTGAAAAACTGTTTTTT.

V is TRBV4-1 and J is TRBJ1-6; D is unclear. V was cut by 3 bases and J by 9 bases, with 15 bases left in between. This CDR3 comprises 15 residues. The germline gives CDR1 MGHRA, CDR2 YSYEKL. The CDR3 sequence is CASSQVVVGGSPLHF. In DNA form, the CDR3 reads TGCGCCAGCAGCCAGGTGGTTGTCGGCGGTTCACCCCTCCACTTT.

The rearrangement uses TRBV3-1 (or the pseudogene TRBV3-2) and TRBJ2-1, with 9 bases that match TRBD2. J gave up 1 base and V 2 bases, and 6 bases lay outside the gene matches. Germline CDR1 reads LGHDT; CDR2 reads YNNKEL (reference sequence). The CDR3 runs to 17 residues. For the CDR3, the DNA is TGTGCCAGCAGCCAATTAGCGGGAGAGGGATCCTACAATGAGCAGTTCTTC. This encodes CASSQLAGEGSYNEQFF.

The rearrangement uses TRBV24-1 and TRBJ2-2; 12 bases map to TRBD2. Trimming took 9 bases from V and 0 from J; bases not matched to a gene: 10. From germline, CDR1 is KGHDR and CDR2 SFDVKD. This CDR3 region has 18 residues. This chain's CDR3 is CATLPLAGGTPNTGELFF. The CDR3 DNA is TGTGCCACCCTCCCGCTAGCGGGAGGGACACCGAACACCGGGGAGCTGTTTTTT.

The rearrangement links TRBV5-1 to TRBJ2-5, with 7 bases matching TRBD2. This CDR3 spans 15 amino acids. V lost 4 bases to trimming and J lost 4 bases; unmatched junction nucleotides: 10. Germline V gene data show CDR1 as SGHRS and CDR2 as YFSETQ. DNA of the CDR3: TGCGCCAGCAGCCCTGTGAGCCCGGGGGGAGAGACCCAGTACTTC. It specifies CASSPVSPGGETQYF. The whole variable domain, remainder taken from reference TRBV5-1 and TRBJ2-5, is KAGVTQTPRYLIKTRGQQVTLSCSPISGHRSVSWYQQTPGQGLQFLFEYFSETQRNKGNFPGRFSGRQFSNSRSEMNVSTLELGDSALYLCASSPVSPGGETQYFGPGTRLLVL.

V is TRBV19 and J is TRBJ1-4; 9 bases are shared with TRBD1. V shed 5 bases, J shed 5 bases, and the junction held 9 bases outside the gene matches. Germline V gives CDR1 LNHDA, CDR2 SQIVND (reference sequence). The CDR3 loop spans 16 amino acids. CDR3 in amino acids: CASSGLSGTGNEKLFF. The CDR3 nucleotides read TGTGCCAGTAGTGGCCTCTCCGGGACAGGGAATGAAAAACTGTTTTTT.

The V call is TRBV6-6, the J call TRBJ1-6; 10 nucleotides agree with TRBD1. The length of the CDR3 is 13 residues. Germline CDR1 reads MNHNY; CDR2 reads SVGAGI (reference sequence). The trim removed 10 bases at V and 7 bases at J, leaving 4 bases unmatched. The CDR3 is CATKGQGNSPLHF. In DNA form, the CDR3 reads TGTGCCACGAAGGGACAGGGGAATTCACCCCTCCACTTT.

J is TRBJ2-7 and V is TRBV5-4, with 9 bases identical to TRBD1. With 4 bases clipped from V and 2 bases from J, the junction kept 7 bases outside the gene matches. There are 15 residues in the CDR3. Germline V CDR1 and CDR2: SGHNT, YYREEE (reference sequence). CDR3 in amino acids: CASSPNRGQAYEQYF. The CDR3 DNA follows: TGTGCCAGCAGCCCTAACAGGGGGCAGGCCTACGAGCAGTACTTC.

This chain uses TRBV20-1 with TRBJ2-7; the D is unclear. The CDR3 spans 9 residues. Germline V gives CDR1 DFQATT, CDR2 SNEGSKA (reference sequence). CDR3 loop: CSYGLEQYF. In nucleotides, the CDR3 is TGCAGCTATGGCCTCGAGCAGTACTTC.

V is TRBV27 and J is TRBJ2-2; perhaps TRBD2 as D (6 bases). Germline loops: CDR1 MNHEY, CDR2 SMNVEV (reference sequence). This CDR3 is built from 15 residues. Between the trimmed V and J ends, which lost 3 bases and 8 bases, there was a span of 16 bases. In DNA, the CDR3 is TGTGCCAGCAGTTTGTCGGTGTTGGCGGGGGGGGAGCTGTTTTTT. As protein: CASSLSVLAGGELFF.

The chain couples TRBV6-5 to TRBJ1-6; D is possibly TRBD1 (6 bases). V gave up 3 bases and J gave up 4 bases, with 13 bases separating them. The CDR3 sequence is 16 residues long. Germline-derived CDR1 and CDR2 are MNHEY and SVGAGI. For the CDR3, the DNA is TGTGCCAGCAGTTATTCAGGGGTGTTGTATAATTCACCCCTCCACTTT. Protein sequence: CASSYSGVLYNSPLHF.

The chain employs TRBV12-3 or TRBV12-4 and TRBJ2-3; D gene uncertain. V dropped 5 bases and J dropped 5 bases, with 5 bases sitting between them. The CDR3 has 11 amino acids. The CDR3 DNA follows: TGTGCCAGCAGTCCGTTAGATACGCAGTATTTT. Translating gives CASSPLDTQYF.

The V and J genes are TRBV11-2 and TRBJ2-1; D is ambiguous. This CDR3 spans 13 amino acids. The germline CDR1 and CDR2 sequences are SGHAT and FQNNGV. The ends were cut back, 0 bases at V and 4 bases at J, with 4 bases in the middle. The chain's CDR3 is CASSLDPYNEQFF. The CDR3 DNA is TGTGCCAGCAGCTTAGACCCTTACAATGAGCAGTTCTTC. The full variable domain, completed using reference TRBV11-2 and TRBJ2-1, is EAGVAQSPRYKIIEKRQSVAFWCNPISGHATLYWYQQILGQGPKLLIQFQNNGVVDDSQLPKDRFSAERLKGVDSTLKIQPAKLEDSAVYLCASSLDPYNEQFFGPGTRLTVL.

This clone came up once. This sequence joins TRBV6-1 and TRBJ1-1; D possibly corresponds to TRBD1 (5 bases). The CDR3 covers 15 residues. Per the germline V gene, CDR1 is MNHNS and CDR2 is SASEGT. The V and J ends lost 3 bases and 0 bases respectively, with 11 bases between them. The chain's CDR3 is CASSDTGTVNTEAFF. The CDR3 DNA reads as TGTGCCAGCAGTGACACCGGGACTGTGAACACTGAAGCTTTCTTT.

This clone has only a few counts. The genes are TRBV10-2 and TRBJ1-5; D gene ambiguous. This CDR3 spans 13 amino acids. Germline V gene lookup returns CDR1 WSHSY and CDR2 SAAADI. V was trimmed by 4 bases and J by 5 bases, leaving 9 bases between them. CDR3 protein: CASSVGTYQPQHF. In DNA form, the CDR3 reads TGCGCCAGCAGTGTAGGTACCTATCAGCCCCAGCATTTT.

This chain uses TRBV19 with TRBJ2-7; 7 bases line up with TRBD2. There are 15 residues in the CDR3. Germline lookup yields CDR1 LNHDA and CDR2 SQIVND (reference sequence). V was clipped by 3 bases and J by 0 bases; unmatched bases: 5. CDR3 amino acids: CASSIGWEGSYEQYF. The CDR3, as DNA: TGTGCCAGTAGTATTGGGTGGGAGGGCTCCTACGAGCAGTACTTC.

V usage is TRBV11-2 and J usage is TRBJ1-1, with D hard to call. CDR1 is SGHAT, CDR2 FQNNGV, per germline. Deletions cut 3 bases from V and 0 bases from J, with 5 bases between. This CDR3 has 13 amino acids. The CDR3 spells CASSFQVNTEAFF. Here the CDR3 DNA reads TGTGCCAGCAGCTTCCAGGTGAACACTGAAGCTTTCTTT.

V and J are TRBV11-3 and TRBJ2-1, with D tentatively TRBD2 (6 bases). Deletions cut 0 bases from V and 2 bases from J, with 11 bases between. Germline V CDR1 and CDR2: SGHNT, YENEEA. The CDR3 is made up of 16 amino acids. This CDR3 is CASSLDGSGPYNEQFF. The CDR3, as DNA: TGTGCCAGCAGCTTAGATGGTAGCGGCCCCTACAATGAGCAGTTCTTC.

The chain links TRBV5-1 to TRBJ2-3; 9 nucleotides line up with TRBD1. The ends lost 3 bases at V and 5 bases at J; junction bases unmatched: 4. The germline gives CDR1 SGHRS, CDR2 YFSETQ. CDR3 size: 14 residues. The CDR3 DNA reads as TGCGCCAGCAGCTCGGACAGGGGAGAAGATACGCAGTATTTT. It yields the protein CASSSDRGEDTQYF. Combining the CDR3 with reference TRBV5-1 and TRBJ2-3 gives the whole variable domain KAGVTQTPRYLIKTRGQQVTLSCSPISGHRSVSWYQQTPGQGLQFLFEYFSETQRNKGNFPGRFSGRQFSNSRSEMNVSTLELGDSALYLCASSSDRGEDTQYFGPGTRLTVL.

J is TRBJ1-5 and V is TRBV27, with 10 bases fitting TRBD1. V dropped 5 bases and J dropped 5; count of bases not matched to a gene: 15. The germline V gene has CDR1 MNHEY and CDR2 SMNVEV (reference sequence). This CDR3 contains 18 residues. Here the CDR3 reads CASSPLRDRGVSYQPQHF. CDR3 sequence (DNA): TGTGCCAGCAGTCCCCTCCGGGACAGGGGCGTCTCCTATCAGCCCCAGCATTTT.

This CDR3 reads CASSQDGNYRGGNQPQHF. In DNA, the CDR3 is TGCGCCAGCAGCCAAGACGGGAACTACAGGGGCGGCAATCAGCCCCAGCATTTT. The chain is built from TRBV4-1 and TRBJ1-5; 7 bases agree with TRBD1. This CDR3 contains 18 residues. Germline loops: CDR1 MGHRA, CDR2 YSYEKL. The ends lost 0 bases at V and 2 bases at J; junction bases unmatched: 10.

J is TRBJ1-2 and V is TRBV28; TRBD1 aligns across 8 bases. Trimming took 6 bases from V and 4 from J; bases not matched to a gene: 10. The CDR3 runs to 15 residues. From germline, CDR1 is MDHEN and CDR2 SYDVKM. Here the CDR3 DNA reads TGTGCCAGCAGGGGAATCACCGGGACAGGCTATGGCTACACCTTC. It is translated as CASRGITGTGYGYTF.

This clone was counted between two and nine times. This chain uses TRBV5-1 with TRBJ2-5; perhaps TRBD1 as D (6 bases). V shed 4 bases and J shed 3 bases, with 19 bases lying between them. The CDR3 spans 16 residues. Germline assignment: CDR1 SGHRS and CDR2 YFSETQ. CDR3 sequence reads: CASSHGAAAGEETQYF. The CDR3, as DNA: TGCGCCAGCAGCCATGGGGCGGCGGCAGGGGAAGAGACCCAGTACTTC. Variable domain in full (rest from reference TRBV5-1 and TRBJ2-5): KAGVTQTPRYLIKTRGQQVTLSCSPISGHRSVSWYQQTPGQGLQFLFEYFSETQRNKGNFPGRFSGRQFSNSRSEMNVSTLELGDSALYLCASSHGAAAGEETQYFGPGTRLLVL.

This chain connects TRBV10-1 to TRBJ2-7, with 8 bases lining up with TRBD1. With 6 bases clipped from V and 2 bases from J, the junction kept 9 bases outside the gene matches. The CDR3 loop spans 15 amino acids. Germline V gene lookup returns CDR1 WNHNN and CDR2 SYGVQD (reference sequence). Written as DNA, the CDR3 is TGCGCCAGCAGCGTAACCGGGACAGGAGCCTACGAGCAGTACTTC. This translates into CASSVTGTGAYEQYF.

V is TRBV5-4 and J is TRBJ2-1; 12 positions agree with TRBD2. The CDR3 contains 15 residues. Trimming at V came to 4 bases and at J to 4 bases, leaving 3 bases not matched to a gene. Germline loops: CDR1 SGHNT, CDR2 YYREEE (reference sequence). CDR3 sequence: CASSGGLAGYNEQFF. CDR3 DNA: TGTGCCAGCAGCGGGGGACTAGCGGGTTACAATGAGCAGTTCTTC.

This clone was observed a few times. The chain couples TRBV21-1 to TRBJ1-4; the tabulated D call, TRBD1, remains unverified against the DNA. TRBV21-1 is reported as a pseudogene. This CDR3 comprises 17 residues. CDR3 region: CASSTPTGGATNEKLFF. Written as DNA, the CDR3 is TGTGCCAGCAGCACCCCCACAGGGGGCGCGACTAATGAAAAACTGTTTTTT.

The chain links TRBV7-2 to TRBJ2-4; the D gene is possibly TRBD1 (6 bases). The CDR3 covers 14 residues. Germline values: CDR1 SGHTA, CDR2 FQGNSA. V lost 7 bases and J 2 bases, leaving 12 bases between the germline ends. The CDR3 here is CASTTGNTKNIQYF. For the CDR3, the DNA is TGTGCCAGCACCACAGGGAATACCAAAAACATTCAGTACTTC.

The chain links TRBV10-3 to TRBJ2-2; 7 bases fit TRBD1. The V gene's germline CDR1 is ENHRY and CDR2 SYGVKD. V shed 9 bases, J shed 1 base, and the junction held 5 bases outside the gene matches. There are 14 residues in the CDR3. CDR3 in amino acids: CAILGTVNTGELFF. The CDR3 nucleotides read TGTGCCATACTCGGGACAGTGAACACCGGGGAGCTGTTTTTT.